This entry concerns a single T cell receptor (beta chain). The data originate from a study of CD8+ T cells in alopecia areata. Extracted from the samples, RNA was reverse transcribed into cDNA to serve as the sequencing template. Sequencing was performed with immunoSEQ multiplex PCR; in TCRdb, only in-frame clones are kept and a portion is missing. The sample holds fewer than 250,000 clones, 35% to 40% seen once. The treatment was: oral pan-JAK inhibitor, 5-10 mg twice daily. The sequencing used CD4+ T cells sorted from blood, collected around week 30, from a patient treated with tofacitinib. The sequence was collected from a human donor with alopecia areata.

This CDR3 is CASSRRRQSSSYNSPLHF. The DNA of the CDR3 is TGCGCCAGCAGCCGCCGTCGACAGTCATCTTCCTATAATTCACCCCTCCACTTT. The rearrangement links TRBV5-1 to TRBJ1-6, with D perhaps TRBD1 (5 bases). CDR1 SGHRS and CDR2 YFSETQ come from the germline V gene. V was shortened by 4 bases and J by 1 base, with 18 bases between the two germline ends. The CDR3 spans 18 residues.